This T cell receptor beta chain was observed in a study of blood T cell repertoires in COVID-19. Study details: The analysed material was cDNA or gDNA that came from T cells, B-cell-depleted T cells, or PBMCs.

A single count supports this clone. TCRdb's copy holds only in-frame clones and misses some; the assay was immunoSEQ multiplex PCR. The sample contains some 400,000 clones, 80% to 90% of which appear only once. Germline CDR1 reads SEHNR; CDR2 reads FQNEAQ (reference sequence). Deletions cut 10 bases from V and 3 bases from J, with 19 bases between. The CDR3 is 15 residues long. Allocation to cohorts depended on clinical history reported by the participants. J is TRBJ2-1 and V is TRBV7-9, with unresolved D. The specimen sequenced was PBMCs or T cells enriched from blood (not recorded which). The source of this sequence is a man aged 30 to 45 who had recovered from COVID-19. The CDR3 coding sequence is TGTGCCACCTCCCGTGGGCCACAGAGCTACAATGAGCAGTTCTTC. This translates into CATSRGPQSYNEQFF. Filled out from reference TRBV7-9 and TRBJ2-1, the complete variable domain reads DTGVSQNPRHKITKRGQNVTFRCDPISEHNRLYWYRQTLGQGPEFLTYFQNEAQLEKSRLLSDRFSAERPKGSFSTLEIQRTEQGDSAMYLCATSRGPQSYNEQFFGPGTRLTVL.